This T cell receptor (beta chain) originates from a study of CD8 T cells in Susac syndrome (dated by TCRdb to between 2018 and 2021). In terms of the full investigation: Among the sequenced Susac syndrome patients, over five had clinically active disease and roughly eight were in clinical remission. At blood withdrawal, Susac syndrome patients were therapy-naive, treated with corticosteroids (with IVIg additionally given to some), or treated with IVIg alone. Whether CD8+ T cell activation and differentiation in Susac syndrome was antigen driven was tested using repertoire sequencing.

RNA was extracted with the RNeasy kit and 0.5 to 1 ug was reverse transcribed using random hexamers. The immunoSEQ multiplex PCR assay, which covers 54 Vbeta and 13 Jbeta segments, was used to amplify TCR beta CDR3 regions. To correct PCR amplification bias, a synthetic template baseline was used for both primer optimization and computational correction. Per the source publication's procedure: Only productive sequences were kept, with reads annotated to V, D and J genes according to IMGT and analyzed in immunoSEQ Analyzer. Clonality was computed as one minus Shannon entropy normalized by log2 of the number of productive unique sequences. For each patient and control, public and private clones were evaluated within the 100 most prevalent clones. Clones were defined as Susac-specific if absent from the healthy and MS cohorts, from roughly 1,100 published viral clones and from other ImmuneACCESS disease sequences. Using fastp trimming at Q25 and MiXCR clonotype assembly, TCRdb reanalyzed the public sequencing data and kept in-frame beta chains. A single entry per CDR3 protein holds the most common genes and DNA from its merged rows. These V and J calls derive from TCRdb rather than the authors' analysis. This sample holds approximately 160,000 distinct CDR3 sequences; roughly 95% were observed only once. In total, the top ten clones hold approximately 0.12% of the sample.

The investigation overall reported the following: The number of individuals in the TCR sequencing and HLA analysis was recognized as being relatively small. In the CD4+ T cell repertoire of Susac syndrome patients, clonal expansion was not detected.

This clonotype was recorded only once. This receptor's antigen is unknown. Per-nucleotide qualities are absent, and no much larger clonotype sits a single base away. A single read counts as weak evidence. High-throughput TCR beta sequencing profiled peripheral blood CD8+ and CD4+ T cells from healthy donors, Susac syndrome patients and multiple sclerosis patients. Susac syndrome patients met recently defined diagnostic criteria for definite or probable disease. Bulk CD8+ and CD4+ T cells were purified magnetically by negative isolation, whereas CD8+ TEMRA cells were enriched by FACS. Blood was collected in EDTA tubes and processed within 24 hours, with PBMCs isolated through density gradient centrifugation. PBMCs intended for TCR sequencing were frozen in liquid nitrogen and were later thawed in a 37 degrees C water bath. Purity of sorted or isolated CD4+, CD8+ and CD8+ TEMRA cells was at least 90%.

This clonotype was sampled from a human donor with Susac syndrome. The sequencing input was CD4+ T cells from PBMCs.

This receptor has the CDR3 CSARRQTGGNTIYF. Here is the DNA: TGCAGTGCTAGAAGACAGACAGGTGGAAACACCATATATTTT. The rearranged chain carries TRBV20-1 and TRBJ1-3; the D region possibly corresponds to TRBD1 (6 bases align). V gives up 2 bases and J gives up 3 bases, and the segment between their germline ends measures 11 bases. The CDR3 holds 14 amino acids from the cysteine to the phenylalanine. The read is trimmed to its CDR3 DNA, 42 bases read in frame from base 1. The germline V gene encodes CDR1 DFQATT and CDR2 SNEGSKA (reference sequence).